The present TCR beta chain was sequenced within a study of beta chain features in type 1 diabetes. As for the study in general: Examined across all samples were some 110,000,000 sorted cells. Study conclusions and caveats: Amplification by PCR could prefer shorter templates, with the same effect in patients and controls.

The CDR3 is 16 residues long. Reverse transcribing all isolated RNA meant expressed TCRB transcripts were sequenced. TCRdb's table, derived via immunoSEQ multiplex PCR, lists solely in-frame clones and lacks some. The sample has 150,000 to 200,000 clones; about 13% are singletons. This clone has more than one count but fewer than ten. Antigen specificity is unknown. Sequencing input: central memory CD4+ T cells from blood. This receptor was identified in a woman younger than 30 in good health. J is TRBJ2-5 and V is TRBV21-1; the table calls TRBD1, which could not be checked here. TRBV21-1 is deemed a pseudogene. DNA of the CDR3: TGTGCCAGCAGCACCAAGGGACAGGGAGGAGGAGAGACCCAGTACTTC. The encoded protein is CASSTKGQGGGETQYF.